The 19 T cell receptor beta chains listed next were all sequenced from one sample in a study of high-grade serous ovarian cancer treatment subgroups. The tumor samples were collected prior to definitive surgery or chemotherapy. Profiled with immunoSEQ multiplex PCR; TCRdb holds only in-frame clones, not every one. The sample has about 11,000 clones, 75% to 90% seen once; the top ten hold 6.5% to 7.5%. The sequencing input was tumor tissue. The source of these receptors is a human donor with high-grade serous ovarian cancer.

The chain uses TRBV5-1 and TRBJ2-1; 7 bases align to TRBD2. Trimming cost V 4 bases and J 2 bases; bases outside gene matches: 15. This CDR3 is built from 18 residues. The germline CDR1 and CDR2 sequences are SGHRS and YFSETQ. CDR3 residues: CASSPGGEGNLPYNEQFF. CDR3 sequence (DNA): TGCGCCAGCAGCCCGGGCGGGGAGGGCAATCTCCCCTACAATGAGCAGTTCTTC.

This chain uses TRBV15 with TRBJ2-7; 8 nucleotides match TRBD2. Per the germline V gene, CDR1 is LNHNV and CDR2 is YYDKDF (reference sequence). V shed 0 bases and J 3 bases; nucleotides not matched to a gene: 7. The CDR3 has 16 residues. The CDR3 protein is CATSREGPGGGYEQYF. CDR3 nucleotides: TGTGCCACCAGCAGAGAGGGTCCGGGAGGGGGCTACGAGCAGTACTTC.

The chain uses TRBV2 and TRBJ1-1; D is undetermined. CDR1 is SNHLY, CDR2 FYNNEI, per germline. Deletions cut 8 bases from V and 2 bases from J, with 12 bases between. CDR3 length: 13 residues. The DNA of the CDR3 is TGTGCCAGCCAGAATGATATCAACACTGAAGCTTTCTTT. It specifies CASQNDINTEAFF.

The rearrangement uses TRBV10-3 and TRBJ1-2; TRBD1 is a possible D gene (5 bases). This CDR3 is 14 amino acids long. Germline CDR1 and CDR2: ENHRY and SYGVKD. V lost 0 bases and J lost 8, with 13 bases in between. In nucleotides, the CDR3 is TGTGCCATCAGTGAGTCTAACGGGGACCGCGGCTACACCTTC. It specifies CAISESNGDRGYTF.

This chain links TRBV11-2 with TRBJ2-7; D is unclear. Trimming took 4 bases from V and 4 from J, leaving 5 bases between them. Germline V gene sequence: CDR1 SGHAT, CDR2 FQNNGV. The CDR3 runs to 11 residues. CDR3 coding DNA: TGTGCCAGCAGCTCCTATTACGAGCAGTACTTC. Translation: CASSSYYEQYF.

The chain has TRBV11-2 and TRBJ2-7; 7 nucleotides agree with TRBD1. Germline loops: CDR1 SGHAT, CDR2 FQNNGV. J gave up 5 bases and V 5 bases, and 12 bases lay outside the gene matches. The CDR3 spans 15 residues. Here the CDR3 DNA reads TGTGCCAGCAGCATTACAGGGGCCGTTGGGAACGAGCAGTACTTC. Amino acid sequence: CASSITGAVGNEQYF.

CDR3: CASSDTFDWDRENTEAFF. CDR3 nucleotides: TGTGCCAGCAGTGATACCTTCGACTGGGACAGGGAGAACACTGAAGCTTTCTTT. The chain uses TRBV2 and TRBJ1-1, with 9 bases matching TRBD1. Trimming cost V 3 bases and J 1 base; bases outside gene matches: 12. This CDR3 spans 18 amino acids. Per the germline V gene, CDR1 is SNHLY and CDR2 is FYNNEI.

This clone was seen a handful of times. The CDR3 region is CSVELQAVNTEAFF. The CDR3 DNA follows: TGCAGCGTTGAATTGCAGGCCGTGAACACTGAAGCTTTCTTT. This rearrangement joins TRBV29-1 to TRBJ1-1; D unclear. From germline, CDR1 is SQVTM and CDR2 ANQGSEA. The CDR3 has 14 residues. V was shortened by 2 bases and J by 0 bases, with 10 bases between the two germline ends.

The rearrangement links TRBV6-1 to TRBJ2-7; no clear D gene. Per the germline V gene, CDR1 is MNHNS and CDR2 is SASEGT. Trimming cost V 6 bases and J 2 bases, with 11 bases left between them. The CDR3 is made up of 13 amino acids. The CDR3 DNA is TGTGCCAGCAGGGATAGTCTCGCCTACGAGCAGTACTTC. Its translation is CASRDSLAYEQYF.

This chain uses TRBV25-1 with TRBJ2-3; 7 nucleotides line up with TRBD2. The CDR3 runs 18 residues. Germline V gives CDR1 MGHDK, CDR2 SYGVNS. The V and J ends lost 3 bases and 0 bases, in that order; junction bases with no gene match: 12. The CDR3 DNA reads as TGTGCCAGCAGTGATCCGGCTTCTAGCGGACCTAGCACAGATACGCAGTATTTT. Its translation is CASSDPASSGPSTDTQYF.

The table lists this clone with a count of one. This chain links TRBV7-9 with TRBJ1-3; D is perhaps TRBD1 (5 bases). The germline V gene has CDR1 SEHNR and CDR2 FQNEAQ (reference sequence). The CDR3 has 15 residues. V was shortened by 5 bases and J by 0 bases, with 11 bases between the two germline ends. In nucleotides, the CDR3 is TGTGCCAGCAGCATAGAAGGGGCCTCTGGAAACACCATATATTTT. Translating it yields CASSIEGASGNTIYF.

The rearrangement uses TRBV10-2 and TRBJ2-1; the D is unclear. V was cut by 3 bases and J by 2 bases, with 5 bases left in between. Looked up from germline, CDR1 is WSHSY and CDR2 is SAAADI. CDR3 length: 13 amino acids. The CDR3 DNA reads TGCGCCAGCAGTGAAGACACCTACAATGAGCAGTTCTTC. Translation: CASSEDTYNEQFF.

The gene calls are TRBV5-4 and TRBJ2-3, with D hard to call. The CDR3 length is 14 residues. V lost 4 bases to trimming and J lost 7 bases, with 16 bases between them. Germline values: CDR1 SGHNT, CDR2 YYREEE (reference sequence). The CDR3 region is CASSHPPRVYTQYF. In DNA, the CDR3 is TGTGCCAGCAGCCATCCCCCCCGAGTTTATACGCAGTATTTT.

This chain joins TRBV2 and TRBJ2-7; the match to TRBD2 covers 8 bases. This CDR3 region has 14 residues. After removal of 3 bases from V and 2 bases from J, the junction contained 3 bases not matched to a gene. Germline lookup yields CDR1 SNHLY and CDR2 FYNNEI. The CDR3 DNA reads TGTGCCAGCAGTGACCCGGGAGGGCCCTACGAGCAGTACTTC. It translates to CASSDPGGPYEQYF.

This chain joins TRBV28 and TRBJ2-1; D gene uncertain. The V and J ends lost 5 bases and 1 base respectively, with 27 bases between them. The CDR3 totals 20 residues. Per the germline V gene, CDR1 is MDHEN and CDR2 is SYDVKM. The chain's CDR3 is CASSPPPVLLTTISYNEQFF. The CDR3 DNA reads TGTGCCAGCAGTCCTCCCCCGGTACTTCTAACTACGATTTCCTACAATGAGCAGTTCTTC.

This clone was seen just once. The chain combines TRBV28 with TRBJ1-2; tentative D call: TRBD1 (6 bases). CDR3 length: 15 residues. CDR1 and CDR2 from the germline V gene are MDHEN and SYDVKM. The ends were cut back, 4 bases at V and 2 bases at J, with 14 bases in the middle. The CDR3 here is CASSSPDRTNYGYTF. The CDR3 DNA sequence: TGTGCCAGCAGTTCTCCCGACAGGACCAACTATGGCTACACCTTC.

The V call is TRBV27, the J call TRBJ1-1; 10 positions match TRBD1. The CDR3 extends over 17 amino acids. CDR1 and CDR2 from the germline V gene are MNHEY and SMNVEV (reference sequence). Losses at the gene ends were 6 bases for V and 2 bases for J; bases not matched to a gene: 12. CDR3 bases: TGTGCCAGCAGACGTATACCGGGACAGGGGTCTAACACTGAAGCTTTCTTT. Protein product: CASRRIPGQGSNTEAFF.

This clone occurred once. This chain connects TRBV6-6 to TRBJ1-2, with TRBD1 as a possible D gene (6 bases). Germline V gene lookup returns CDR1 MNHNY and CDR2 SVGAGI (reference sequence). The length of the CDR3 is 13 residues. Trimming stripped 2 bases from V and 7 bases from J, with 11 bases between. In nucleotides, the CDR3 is TGTGCCAGCAGTTACACGGGGGGCGGTGGCTACACCTTC. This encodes CASSYTGGGGYTF.

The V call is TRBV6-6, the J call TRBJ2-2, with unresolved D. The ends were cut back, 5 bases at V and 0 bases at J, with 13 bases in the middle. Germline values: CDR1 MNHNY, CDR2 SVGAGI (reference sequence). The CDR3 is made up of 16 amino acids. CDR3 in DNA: TGTGCCAGCAGTAATGGGCGTACGCCGAACACCGGGGAGCTGTTTTTT. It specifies CASSNGRTPNTGELFF.